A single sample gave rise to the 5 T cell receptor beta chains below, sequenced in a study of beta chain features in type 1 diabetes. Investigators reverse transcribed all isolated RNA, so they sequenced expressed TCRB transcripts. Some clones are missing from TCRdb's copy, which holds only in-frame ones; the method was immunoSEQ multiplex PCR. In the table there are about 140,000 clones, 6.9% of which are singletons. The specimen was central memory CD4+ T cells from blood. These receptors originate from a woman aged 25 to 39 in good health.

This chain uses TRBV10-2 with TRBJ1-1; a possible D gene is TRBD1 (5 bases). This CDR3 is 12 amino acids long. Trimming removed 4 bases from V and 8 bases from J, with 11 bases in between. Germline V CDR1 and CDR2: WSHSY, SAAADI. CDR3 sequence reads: CASSGQGYEAFF. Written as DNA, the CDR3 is TGCGCCAGCAGTGGGCAGGGTTACGAAGCTTTCTTT.

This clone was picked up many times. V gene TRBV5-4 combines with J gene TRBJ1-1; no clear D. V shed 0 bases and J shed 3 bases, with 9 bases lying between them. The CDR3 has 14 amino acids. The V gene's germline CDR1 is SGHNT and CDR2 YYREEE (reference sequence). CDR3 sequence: CASSLDYFHTEAFF. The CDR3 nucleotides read TGTGCCAGCAGCTTGGATTACTTCCACACTGAAGCTTTCTTT.

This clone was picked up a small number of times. The CDR3 DNA reads as TGCGCCAGCAGCCAACAAACTAGTTGGGGCTACAATGAGCAGTTCTTC. Translated, it gives CASSQQTSWGYNEQFF. The V gene is TRBV4-3, the J gene TRBJ2-1; weak D call: TRBD2 (5 bases). CDR3 length equals 16 residues. Germline-derived CDR1 and CDR2 are LGHNA and YSLEER. The V end lost 2 bases, the J end lost 3 bases, and 14 bases lay between the germline ends.

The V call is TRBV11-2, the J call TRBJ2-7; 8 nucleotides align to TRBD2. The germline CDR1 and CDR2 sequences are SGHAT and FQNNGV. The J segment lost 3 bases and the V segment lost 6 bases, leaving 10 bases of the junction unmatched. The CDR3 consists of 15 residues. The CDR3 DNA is TGTGCCAGCAGTCACTCCCCAAGCGGGAGCTACGAGCAGTACTTC. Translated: CASSHSPSGSYEQYF.

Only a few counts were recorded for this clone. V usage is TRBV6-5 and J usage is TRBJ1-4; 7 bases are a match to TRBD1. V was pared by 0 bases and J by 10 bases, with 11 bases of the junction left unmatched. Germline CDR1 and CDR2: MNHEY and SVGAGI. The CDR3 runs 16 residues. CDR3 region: CASSYSMRDSRGKLFF. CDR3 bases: TGTGCCAGCAGTTACTCGATGCGGGACAGCAGGGGAAAACTGTTTTTT.